This T cell receptor (beta chain) came from a study of T cell responses to AZD1222 COVID-19 vaccine. Study-wide results and limits: Spike-specific TCR breadth and depth grew following two AZD1222 doses. The donor cohort was predominantly white British with a female majority, and clonal diversity may have been underestimated.

Assay used: immunoSEQ multiplex PCR; TCRdb lists only in-frame clones, some missing. The table records around 83,000 clones, just over 90% of them present only once. On this clone itself: Its antigen is not identified.

The V end was cut by 5 bases, the J end by 11 bases, with 30 bases between. Per germline, CDR1 SEHNR and CDR2 FQNEAQ (reference sequence). The CDR3 runs to 18 residues. The J gene is TRBJ1-4, the V gene TRBV7-9; D perhaps matches TRBD1 (6 bases). The origin of this receptor is an adult who received the AZD1222 COVID-19 vaccine. The sample here was peripheral blood, taken 28 days after the second AZD1222 dose. CDR3 nucleotides: TGTGCCAGCAGCCGTGCTGTTTGGGGGGCCGCCTCGGCAGAGAAACTGTTTTTT. As protein: CASSRAVWGAASAEKLFF.